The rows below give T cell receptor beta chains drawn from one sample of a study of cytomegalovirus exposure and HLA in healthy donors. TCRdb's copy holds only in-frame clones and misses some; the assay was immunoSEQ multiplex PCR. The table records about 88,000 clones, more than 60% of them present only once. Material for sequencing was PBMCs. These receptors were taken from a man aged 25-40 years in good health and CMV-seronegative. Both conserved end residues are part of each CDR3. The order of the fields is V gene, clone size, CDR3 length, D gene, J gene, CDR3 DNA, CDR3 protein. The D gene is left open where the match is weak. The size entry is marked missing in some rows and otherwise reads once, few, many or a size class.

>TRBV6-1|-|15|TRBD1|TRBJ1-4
TGTGCCAGCAGTCCCGGGACAGGGGTAGATGAAAAACTGTTTTTT
CASSPGTGVDEKLFF
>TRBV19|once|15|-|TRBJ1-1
TGTGCCAGTAGTCCCGAGGGGCGCAGGGGCACTGAAGCTTTCTTT
CASSPEGRRGTEAFF
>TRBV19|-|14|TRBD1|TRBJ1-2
TGTGCCAGTAGTACAGGAGACAGGGGTGGCGGCTACACCTTC
CASSTGDRGGGYTF
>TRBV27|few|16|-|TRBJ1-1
TGTGCCAGCAGTTTATCCCAGGGAGGGTGGGGCACTGAAGCTTTCTTT
CASSLSQGGWGTEAFF
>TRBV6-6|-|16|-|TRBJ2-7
TGTGCCAGCAGCCCATCCCAGGGACACTCAGCCTACGAGCAGTACTTC
CASSPSQGHSAYEQYF
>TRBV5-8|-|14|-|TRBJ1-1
TGTGCCAGCAGCTTTATGCGGGGGCGGACTGAAGCTTTCTTT
CASSFMRGRTEAFF
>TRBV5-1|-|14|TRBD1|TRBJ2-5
TGCGCCAGCAGCCCCCGGACAGGGTTAGAGACCCAGTACTTC
CASSPRTGLETQYF
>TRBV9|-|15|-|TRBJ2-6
TGTGCCAGCAGGCAGGGGTACGCTGGGGCCAACGTCCTGACTTTC
CASRQGYAGANVLTF
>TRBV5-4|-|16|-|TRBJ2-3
TGTGCCAGCAGCTTGGTAGCAGTTCTGGGCACAGATACGCAGTATTTT
CASSLVAVLGTDTQYF
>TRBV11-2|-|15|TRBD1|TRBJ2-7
TGTGCCAGCAGCAGACCCGGGACAGGCCTCTACGAGCAGTACTTC
CASSRPGTGLYEQYF
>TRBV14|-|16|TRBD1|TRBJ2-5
TGTGCCAGCAGCCCGGACAGGGTGGGTTCCCAAGAGACCCAGTACTTC
CASSPDRVGSQETQYF
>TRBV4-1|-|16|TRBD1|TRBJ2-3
TGCGCCAGCAGCCAACCGCCGGGACAGGGATCAGATACGCAGTATTTT
CASSQPPGQGSDTQYF
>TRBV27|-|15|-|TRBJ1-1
TGTGCCAGCAGTTTCGATGCAGGGCTTGGGACTGAAGCTTTCTTT
CASSFDAGLGTEAFF
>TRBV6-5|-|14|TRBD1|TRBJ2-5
TGTGCCAGCAGTTTACACAGGGGAGTGGAGACCCAGTACTTC
CASSLHRGVETQYF
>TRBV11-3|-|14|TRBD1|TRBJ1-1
TGTGCCAGCAGCCCAACCGGGACAGGGAATGAAGCTTTCTTT
CASSPTGTGNEAFF
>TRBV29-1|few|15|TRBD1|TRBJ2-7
TGCAGCGTTGAAGTGGGACAGGGAGTGTCCTACGAGCAGTACTTC
CSVEVGQGVSYEQYF
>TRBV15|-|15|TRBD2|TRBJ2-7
TGTGCCACCAGCAGAGCACTAGCGGGGGCCTACGAGCAGTACTTC
CATSRALAGAYEQYF
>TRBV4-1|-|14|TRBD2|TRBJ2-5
TGCGCCAGCAGCCCAAGCGGGAGGGGAGAGACCCAGTACTTC
CASSPSGRGETQYF
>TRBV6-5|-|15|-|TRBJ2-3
TGTGCCAGCAGTTACGGGCGGGGAAGCACAGATACGCAGTATTTT
CASSYGRGSTDTQYF
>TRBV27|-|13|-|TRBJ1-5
TGTGCCAGCAGCCAGGAGGGGAATCAGCCCCAGCATTTT
CASSQEGNQPQHF
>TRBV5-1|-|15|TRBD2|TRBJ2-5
TGCGCCAGCAGCACGGGACTAGCGGGGGGTGAGACCCAGTACTTC
CASSTGLAGGETQYF
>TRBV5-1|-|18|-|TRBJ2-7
TGCGCCAGCAGCTTGGCAACACTTACAGGACCGAGCTCCTACGAGCAGTACTTC
CASSLATLTGPSSYEQYF
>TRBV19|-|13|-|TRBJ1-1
TGTGCCAGTAGTGACCAGGGAGGCACTGAAGCTTTCTTT
CASSDQGGTEAFF
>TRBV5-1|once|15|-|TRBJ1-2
TGCGCCAGCAGCTCAGATACCTGGGCGGGCTATGGCTACACCTTC
CASSSDTWAGYGYTF
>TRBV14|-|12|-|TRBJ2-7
TGTGCCAGCAGCCAAGCGAGGGTCGAGCAGTACTTC
CASSQARVEQYF
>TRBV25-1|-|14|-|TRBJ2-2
TGTGCCTCCACCGACAGGTCGAACACCGGGGAGCTGTTTTTT
CASTDRSNTGELFF
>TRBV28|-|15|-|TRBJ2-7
TGTGCCAGCAGTTCCGGGGGTTCAAACTCCTACGAGCAGTACTTC
CASSSGGSNSYEQYF
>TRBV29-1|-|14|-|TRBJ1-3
TGCAGCGCTAGTTCGGGGGGTATCGGAAACACCATATATTTT
CSASSGGIGNTIYF
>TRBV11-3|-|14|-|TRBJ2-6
TGTGCCAGCAGCCAGGGGTACGGGGCCAACGTCCTGACTTTC
CASSQGYGANVLTF
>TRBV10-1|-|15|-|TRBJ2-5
TGCGCCAGCAGTGTTAATCACCGGTACCAAGAGACCCAGTACTTC
CASSVNHRYQETQYF
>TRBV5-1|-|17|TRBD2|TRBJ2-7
TGCGCCAGCAGCGTAGAGACTAGCGGCTACACCTCCTACGAGCAGTACTTC
CASSVETSGYTSYEQYF
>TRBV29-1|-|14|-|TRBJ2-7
TGCAGCGTCCGCGGGGTCGAGAGCTCCTACGAGCAGTACTTC
CSVRGVESSYEQYF
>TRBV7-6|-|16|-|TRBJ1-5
TGTGCCAGCAGCTTAGGTAGTGGGACAAGTAATCAGCCCCAGCATTTT
CASSLGSGTSNQPQHF
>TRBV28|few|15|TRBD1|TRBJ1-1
TGTGCCAGCAGTTCCTGGACAGGCGGGAACACTGAAGCTTTCTTT
CASSSWTGGNTEAFF
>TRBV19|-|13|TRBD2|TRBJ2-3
TGTGCCAGTAGGGGGAGGGTAGGAGATACGCAGTATTTT
CASRGRVGDTQYF
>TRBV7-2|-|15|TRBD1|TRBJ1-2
TGTGCCAGCAGCCCAGGGACAGGGGGATACTATGGCTACACCTTC
CASSPGTGGYYGYTF
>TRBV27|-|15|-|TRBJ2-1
TGTGCCAGCAGTTTAACACGGACAGCCTACAATGAGCAGTTCTTC
CASSLTRTAYNEQFF
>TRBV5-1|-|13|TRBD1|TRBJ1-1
TGCGCCAGCAGACAGGGGGCTGACACTGAAGCTTTCTTT
CASRQGADTEAFF
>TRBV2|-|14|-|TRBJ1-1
TGTGCCAGCAGTTTACCTTACCTCGGGACTGAAGCTTTCTTT
CASSLPYLGTEAFF
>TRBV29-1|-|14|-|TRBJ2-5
TGCAGCGTTGAAGGGCCTAGCTCCCAAGAGACCCAGTACTTC
CSVEGPSSQETQYF
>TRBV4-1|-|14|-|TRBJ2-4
TGCGCCAGCAGCCAAGAAGGGGGACAAAACATTCAGTACTTC
CASSQEGGQNIQYF
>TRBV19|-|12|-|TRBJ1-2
TGTGCCAGTAGTATAACAGACTATGGCTACACCTTC
CASSITDYGYTF
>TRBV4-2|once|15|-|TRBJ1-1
TGTGCCAGCAGCCAAGGGGCAGGGCCGGCCACTGAAGCTTTCTTT
CASSQGAGPATEAFF
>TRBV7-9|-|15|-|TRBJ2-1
TGTGCCAGCAGACGACTAGGCAACCCCTACAATGAGCAGTTCTTC
CASRRLGNPYNEQFF
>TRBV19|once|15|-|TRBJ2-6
TGTGCCAGTTCGGTACAGGGTTCGGGGGCCAACGTCCTGACTTTC
CASSVQGSGANVLTF
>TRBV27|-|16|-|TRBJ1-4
TGTGCCAGCAGTTCTACCGGAGGTGGGTGGAATGAAAAACTGTTTTTT
CASSSTGGGWNEKLFF
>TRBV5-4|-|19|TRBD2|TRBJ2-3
TGTGCCAGCAGCTTGGACGGCGGACTAGCGGGGGGCCGCACAGATACGCAGTATTTT
CASSLDGGLAGGRTDTQYF
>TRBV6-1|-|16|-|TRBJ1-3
TGTGCCAGCAGTGAAGTTTCTGAGATCTCTGGAAACACCATATATTTT
CASSEVSEISGNTIYF
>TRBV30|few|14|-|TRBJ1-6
TGTGCCTGGAGTGTACTGGGGAGGAATTCACCCCTCCACTTT
CAWSVLGRNSPLHF
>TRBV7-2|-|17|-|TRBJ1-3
TGTGCCAGCAGCCCACGACAGGCCGCCTTTTCTGGAAACACCATATATTTT
CASSPRQAAFSGNTIYF
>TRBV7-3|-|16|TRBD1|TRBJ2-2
TGTGCCAGCAGCTTTGGAGGTCCAGGGGGCACCGGGGAGCTGTTTTTT
CASSFGGPGGTGELFF
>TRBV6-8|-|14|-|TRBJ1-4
TGTGCCAGCGTTGGAGGGCAAAGCCGTGAAAAACTGTTTTTT
CASVGGQSREKLFF
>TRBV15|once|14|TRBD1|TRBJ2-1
TGTGCCACCAAAGAAGAGACAGGGATGAATGAGCAGTTCTTC
CATKEETGMNEQFF
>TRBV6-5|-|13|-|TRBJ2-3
TGTGCCAGCAGGGACCTACAGGGAAATACGCAGTATTTT
CASRDLQGNTQYF
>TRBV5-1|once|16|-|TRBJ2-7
TGCGCCAGCAGCTCTGGCTTCCCGGGGTTATCCTACGAGCAGTACTTC
CASSSGFPGLSYEQYF